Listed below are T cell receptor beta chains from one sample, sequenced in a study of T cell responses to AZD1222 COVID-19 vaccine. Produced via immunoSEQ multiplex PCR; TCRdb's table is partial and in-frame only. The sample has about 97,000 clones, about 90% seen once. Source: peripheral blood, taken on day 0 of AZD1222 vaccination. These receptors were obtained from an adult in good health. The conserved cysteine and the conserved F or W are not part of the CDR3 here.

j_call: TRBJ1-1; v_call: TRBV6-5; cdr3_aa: ASSSPISREAF
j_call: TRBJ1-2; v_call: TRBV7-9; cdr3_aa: ASSLEGDRRANYGYT
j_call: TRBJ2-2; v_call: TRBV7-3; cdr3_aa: ASSPTRGTGELF
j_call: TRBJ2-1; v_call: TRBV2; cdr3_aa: ASSRGLSGRGDEQF
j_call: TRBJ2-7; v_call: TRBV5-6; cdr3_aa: ASSSTGGLYEQY
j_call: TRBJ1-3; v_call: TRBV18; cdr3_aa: ASSPQGSGNTIY
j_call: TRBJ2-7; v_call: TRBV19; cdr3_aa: ASSIRVDGGENEQY
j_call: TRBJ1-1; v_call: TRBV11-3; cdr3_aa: ASSRQGTEAF
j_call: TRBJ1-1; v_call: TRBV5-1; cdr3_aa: ASSSQTVPNTEAF
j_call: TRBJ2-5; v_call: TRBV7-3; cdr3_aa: ASASGEVETQY
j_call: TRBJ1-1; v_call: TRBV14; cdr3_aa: ASSQDRRGRWTEAF
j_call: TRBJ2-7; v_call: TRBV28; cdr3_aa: ATEGLSSYEQY
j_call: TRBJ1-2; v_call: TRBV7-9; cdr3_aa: ASSLLDRGQYGYT
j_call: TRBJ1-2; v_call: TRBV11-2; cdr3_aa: ASSLVPTAAFYGYT
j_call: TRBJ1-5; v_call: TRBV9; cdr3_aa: ASSSDPGNQPQH
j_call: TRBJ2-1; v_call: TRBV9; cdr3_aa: ASSAGLAGVSYNEQF
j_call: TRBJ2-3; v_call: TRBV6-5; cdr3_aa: ASSYFRLAGTDTQY
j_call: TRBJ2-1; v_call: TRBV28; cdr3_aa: ASSLASGKGSNEQF
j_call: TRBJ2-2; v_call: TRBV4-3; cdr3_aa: ASSLISGSDTGELF
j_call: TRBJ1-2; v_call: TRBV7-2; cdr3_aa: ASSFPIEVERDYGYT
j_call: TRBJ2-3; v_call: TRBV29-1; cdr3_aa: SVSPGDSTDTQY
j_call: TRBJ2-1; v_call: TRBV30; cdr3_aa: AWTISFYNEQF
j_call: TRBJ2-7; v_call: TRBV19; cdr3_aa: ASSMGTDPPTEQY
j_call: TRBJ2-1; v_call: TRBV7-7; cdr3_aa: ASSPSGSSYNEQF
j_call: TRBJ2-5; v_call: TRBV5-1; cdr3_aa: ASSEDQETQY
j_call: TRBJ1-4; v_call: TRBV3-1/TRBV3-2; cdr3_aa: ASSQERNPTNEKLF
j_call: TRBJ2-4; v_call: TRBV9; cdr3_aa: ASSVDGTSHIQY
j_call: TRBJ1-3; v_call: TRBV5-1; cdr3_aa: ASSQGQGEWRNTIY
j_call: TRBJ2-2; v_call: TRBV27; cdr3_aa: ASSLGSSGIRTGELF
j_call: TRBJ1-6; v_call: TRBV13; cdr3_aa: ASSLGSGSGSSPLH
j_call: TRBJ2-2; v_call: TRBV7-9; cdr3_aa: ASSFAVGTGELF
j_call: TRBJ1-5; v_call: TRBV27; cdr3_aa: ASSLSGTGRQPQH
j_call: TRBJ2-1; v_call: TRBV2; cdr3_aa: ASSTTVGPSSYNEQF
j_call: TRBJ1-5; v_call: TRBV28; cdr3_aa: ASSLVSISNQPQH
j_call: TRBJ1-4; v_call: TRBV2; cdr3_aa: ASSETGQVFGPHEKLF
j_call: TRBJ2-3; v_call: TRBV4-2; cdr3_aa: ASSHGTSGGGTDTQY
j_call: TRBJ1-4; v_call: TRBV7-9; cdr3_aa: ASSVTNLGEKLF
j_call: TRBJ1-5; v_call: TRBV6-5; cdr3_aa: ASSWGGNQPQH
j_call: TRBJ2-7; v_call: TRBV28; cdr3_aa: ASSFGGDAYEQY
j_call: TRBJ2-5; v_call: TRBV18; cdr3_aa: ASSPADGTQY
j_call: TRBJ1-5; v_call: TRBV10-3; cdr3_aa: AISDSGGPKPQH
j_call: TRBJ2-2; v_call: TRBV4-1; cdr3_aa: ASSHPLPPTLNTGELF
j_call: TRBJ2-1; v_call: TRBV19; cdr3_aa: ASSTLAGASHEQF
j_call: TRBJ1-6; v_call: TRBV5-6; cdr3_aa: ASSYSSYNSPLH
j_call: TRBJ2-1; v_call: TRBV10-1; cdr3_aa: ASSPGPYNEQF
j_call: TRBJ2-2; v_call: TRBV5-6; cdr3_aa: ASSFWTGPNTGELF
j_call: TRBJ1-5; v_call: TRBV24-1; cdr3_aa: ATSDLRDPKGNQPQH
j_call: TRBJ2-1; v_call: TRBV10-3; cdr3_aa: AIRPNAEDYNEQF
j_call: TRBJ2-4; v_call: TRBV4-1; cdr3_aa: ASSHPSGHQRDIQY
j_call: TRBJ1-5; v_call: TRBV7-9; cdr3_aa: ASSSPGQVEPQH
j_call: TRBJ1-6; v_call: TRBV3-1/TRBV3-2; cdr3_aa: ASSSPDRATGSPLH
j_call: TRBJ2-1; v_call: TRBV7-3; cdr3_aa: ASSQYGTLYNEQF
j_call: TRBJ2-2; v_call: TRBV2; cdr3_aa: ASSAYRADTGELF
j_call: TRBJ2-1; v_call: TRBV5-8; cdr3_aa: ASSRLSVSYNEQF
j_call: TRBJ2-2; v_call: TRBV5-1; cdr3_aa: ASGRTGGTGELF